One and the same sample provided the 8 T cell receptor beta chains below, sequenced in a study of T cell repertoires in cytomegalovirus infection. TCRdb re-analysed the reads in MiXCR, keeping a single row per CDR3 protein. The sample shows about 920,000 distinct CDR3 sequences, roughly 30% of them seen only once. No antigen has been assigned to these receptors. Sequences were derived from cultured CD8+ T cells from PBMCs, sampled from culture after CMV antigen stimulation. Receptor source: a human donor in good health (CMV status not recorded). Some clones in this sample may be carry-over from other donors' samples.

This clonotype occurred a few times. V and J are TRBV7-9 and TRBJ1-2; D remains ambiguous. Per germline, CDR1 SEHNR and CDR2 FQNEAQ (reference sequence). Trimming pared 8 bases from V and 1 base from J, leaving 14 bases between. This CDR3 region has 14 residues. CDR3 coding DNA: TGTGCCAGCGGCCACCTAGGAGTTAACTATGGCTACACCTTC. It translates to CASGHLGVNYGYTF.

This clonotype was counted a few times. The CDR3 sequence is CASSPFLRGNTEAFF. The DNA for the CDR3 is TGTGCCAGCAGCCCTTTCCTCCGGGGGAACACTGAAGCTTTCTTT. The rearrangement joins TRBV7-8 to TRBJ1-1; D call uncertain. The length of the CDR3 is 15 residues. Germline CDR1 and CDR2: SGHVS and FQNEAQ. The V gene lost 5 bases and the J gene lost 1 base, with 14 bases spanning the gap.

The V call is TRBV20-1, the J call TRBJ2-1; no definite D call. V dropped 7 bases and J dropped 6 bases, with 13 bases sitting between them. In germline, CDR1 is DFQATT, CDR2 SNEGSKA (reference sequence). The CDR3 contains 12 residues. The CDR3 coding sequence is TGCAGTGTACCCCTTAAAGGCAATGAGCAGTTCTTC. Translation gives CSVPLKGNEQFF.

The genes are TRBV29-1 and TRBJ2-7; D gene uncertain. The CDR3 covers 16 residues. The V gene lost 1 base and the J gene lost 2 bases, with 18 bases spanning the gap. CDR1 and CDR2 from the germline V gene are SQVTM and ANQGSEA. The CDR3 DNA is TGCAGCGTTGAAGCCCGAGGCGGCGCCGAGCCCTACGAGCAGTACTTC. This encodes CSVEARGGAEPYEQYF.

This clonotype has a handful of counts. The rearrangement joins TRBV2 to TRBJ1-4; no clear D. V lost 3 bases and J lost 8, with 10 bases in between. The CDR3 sequence is 13 residues long. Germline V gene sequence: CDR1 SNHLY, CDR2 FYNNEI. The CDR3: CASSDGLGEKLFF. The CDR3 nucleotides read TGTGCCAGCAGTGACGGACTGGGCGAAAAACTGTTTTTT. Looking up the rest from reference TRBV2 and TRBJ1-4 gives the full variable domain: EPEVTQTPSHQVTQMGQEVILRCVPISNHLYFYWYRQILGQKVEFLVSFYNNEISEKSEIFDDQFSVERPDGSNFTLKIRSTKLEDSAMYFCASSDGLGEKLFFGSGTQLSVL.

The rearrangement links TRBV7-2 to TRBJ1-6; D gene unclear. The CDR3 covers 21 residues. The germline V and J ends were trimmed by 1 base and 1 base, with 23 bases remaining between them. Germline CDR1 and CDR2: SGHTA and FQGNSA. The CDR3 region is CASSLVPLGPVLESYNSPLHF. CDR3 nucleotide sequence: TGTGCCAGCAGCTTAGTCCCCCTGGGCCCCGTTTTAGAGTCCTATAATTCACCCCTCCACTTT.

The chain has TRBV6-5 and TRBJ1-1; D is uncertain. The germline gives CDR1 MNHEY, CDR2 SVGAGI. CDR3 length equals 14 residues. Trimming removed 2 bases at V and 2 bases at J, with 9 bases between. The CDR3 DNA sequence: TGTGCCAGCAGTTACGGCCCAGCAAACACTGAAGCTTTCTTT. The encoded protein is CASSYGPANTEAFF.

The sample holds a few counts of this clonotype. The chain has TRBV6-5 and TRBJ2-3; 7 positions agree with TRBD1. CDR1 is MNHEY, CDR2 SVGAGI, per germline. This CDR3 has 16 amino acids. The V gene end was trimmed by 5 bases and the J gene end by 1 base; junction bases not matched to a gene: 9. This CDR3 reads CASSQTGVWGTDTQYF. The CDR3 DNA reads TGTGCCAGCAGTCAAACAGGGGTTTGGGGCACAGATACGCAGTATTTT.